The sequence of this T cell receptor beta chain was determined in a study of T cell changes during pregnancy in multiple sclerosis. This CDR3 is 12 amino acids long. Trimming left V 5 bases short and J 3 bases short, with 7 bases between. CDR1 ENHRY and CDR2 SYGVKD come from the germline V gene. Only in-frame clones appear in the TCRdb table, and some are missing; sequencing was by immunoSEQ multiplex PCR. The sample lists 45,000 to 55,000 clones, about 92% occurring once. Sequences were derived from peripheral blood, sampled after pregnancy. The sequence came from a female donor with multiple sclerosis, enrolled in a pregnancy study. The rearrangement joins TRBV10-3 to TRBJ1-2, with a possible D match to TRBD1 (5 bases). The CDR3 DNA follows: TGTGCCATCAGTTCGACAGACTATGGCTACACCTTC. This encodes CAISSTDYGYTF.